This T cell receptor (beta chain) was obtained from a study of T-cell reconstitution after alpha-beta-depleted transplantation in children. This clonotype has a handful of counts. Unique molecular identifiers were incorporated when the TCRbeta library was constructed. TCRdb re-derived calls from the PCR reads in MiXCR, one entry per CDR3 protein. The repertoire consists of some 500,000 distinct CDR3 sequences, with around 18% occurring once and the leading ten covering less than 4%. Germline V lookup: CDR1 MGHRA, CDR2 YSYEKL. Trimming pared 1 base from V and 6 bases from J, leaving 13 bases between. The CDR3 spans 15 residues.

The receptor was derived from a human donor who donated a stem cell graft to a child with acute lymphoblastic leukemia. The specimen was PBMCs from the stem cell graft donor, collected from the stem cell graft. The chain carries TRBV4-1 and TRBJ1-5; the D gene is possibly TRBD1 (6 bases). CDR3 sequence reads: CASSQVTKQGQPQHF. The CDR3 region has the DNA TGCGCCAGCAGCCAAGTCACGAAACAGGGTCAGCCCCAGCATTTT.